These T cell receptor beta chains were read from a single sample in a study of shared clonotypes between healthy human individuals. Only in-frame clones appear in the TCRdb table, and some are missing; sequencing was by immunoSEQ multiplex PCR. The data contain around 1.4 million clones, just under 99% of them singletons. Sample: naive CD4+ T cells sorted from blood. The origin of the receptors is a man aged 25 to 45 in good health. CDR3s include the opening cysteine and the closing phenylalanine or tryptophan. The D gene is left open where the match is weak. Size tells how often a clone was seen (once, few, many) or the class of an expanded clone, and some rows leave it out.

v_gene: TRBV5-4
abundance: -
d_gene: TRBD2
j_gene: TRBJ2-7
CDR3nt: TGTGCCAGCAGCACGACTAGCGGGAGCACCTACGAGCAGTACTTC
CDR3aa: CASSTTSGSTYEQYF

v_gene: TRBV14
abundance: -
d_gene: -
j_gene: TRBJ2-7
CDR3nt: TGTGCCAGCAGCCTCCCTGGACAGAAGGTGGGGTCTTACGAGCAGTACTTC
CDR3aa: CASSLPGQKVGSYEQYF

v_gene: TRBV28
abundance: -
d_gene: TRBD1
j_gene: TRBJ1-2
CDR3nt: TGTGCCAGCAGCAGGGACAGGGTTTGGGACTATGGCTACACCTTC
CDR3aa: CASSRDRVWDYGYTF

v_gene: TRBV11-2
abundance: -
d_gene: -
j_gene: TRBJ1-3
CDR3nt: TGTGCCAGCAGCTCCCTTACAGGGACTGGAAACACCATATATTTT
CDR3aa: CASSSLTGTGNTIYF

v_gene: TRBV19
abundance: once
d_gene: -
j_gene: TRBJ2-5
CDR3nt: TGTGCCAGTAGTGCGCCGGGACACAACGTCCCAGAGACCCAGTACTTC
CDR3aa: CASSAPGHNVPETQYF

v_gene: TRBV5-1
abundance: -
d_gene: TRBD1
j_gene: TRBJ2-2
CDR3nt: TGCGCCAGCAGCTTGGCCCCGACAGGGGACACCGGGGAGCTGTTTTTT
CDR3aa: CASSLAPTGDTGELFF

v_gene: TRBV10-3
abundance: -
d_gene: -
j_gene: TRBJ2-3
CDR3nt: TGTGCCATCAGTGAACTGGGGTCCACAGATACGCAGTATTTT
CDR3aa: CAISELGSTDTQYF

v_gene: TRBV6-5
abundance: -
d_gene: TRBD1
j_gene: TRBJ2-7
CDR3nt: TGTGCCAGCAGCCAAGGACAGGGCACCTACGAGCAGTACTTC
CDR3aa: CASSQGQGTYEQYF

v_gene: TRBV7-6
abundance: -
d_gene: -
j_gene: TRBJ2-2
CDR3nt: TGTGCCAGCAGTCTTCACGGGGACGGGACCGGGGAGCTGTTTTTT
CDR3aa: CASSLHGDGTGELFF

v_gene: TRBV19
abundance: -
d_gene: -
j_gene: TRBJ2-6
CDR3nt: TGTGCCAGTAGTACCCGTCGGGTTCGGGTTAACTCTGGGGCCAACGTCCTGACTTTC
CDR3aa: CASSTRRVRVNSGANVLTF

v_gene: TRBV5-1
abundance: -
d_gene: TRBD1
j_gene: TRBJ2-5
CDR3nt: TGCGCCACCGGCGAGCAGGGGGCAGCTGGGTCCCAGTACTTC
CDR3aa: CATGEQGAAGSQYF

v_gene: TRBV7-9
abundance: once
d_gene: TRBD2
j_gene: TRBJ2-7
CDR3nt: TGTGCCAGCACCCCTCGCGGCGGGGGGACCTACGAGCAGTACTTC
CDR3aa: CASTPRGGGTYEQYF

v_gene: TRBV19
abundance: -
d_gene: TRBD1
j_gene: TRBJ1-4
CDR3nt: TGTGCCAGTACCCCGACAGGGGGGCCCAATGAAAAACTGTTTTTT
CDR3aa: CASTPTGGPNEKLFF

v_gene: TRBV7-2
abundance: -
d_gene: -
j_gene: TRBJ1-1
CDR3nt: TGTGCCAGCAGATCCTCTCGTTATGGCGACACTGAAGCTTTCTTT
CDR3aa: CASRSSRYGDTEAFF

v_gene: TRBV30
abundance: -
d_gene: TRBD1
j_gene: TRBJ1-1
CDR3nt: TGTGCCTGGACCGACAGGGGGCAGACTGAAGCTTTCTTT
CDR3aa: CAWTDRGQTEAFF

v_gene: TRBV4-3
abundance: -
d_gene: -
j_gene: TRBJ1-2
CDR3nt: TGCGCCAGCAGCCAAGATCCGGGGGCTGGGTATGGCTACACCTTC
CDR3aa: CASSQDPGAGYGYTF

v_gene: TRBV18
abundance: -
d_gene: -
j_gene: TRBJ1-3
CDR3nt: TGTGCCAGCTCACCAAGGTCAGAGGCTGGAAACACCATATATTTT
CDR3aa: CASSPRSEAGNTIYF

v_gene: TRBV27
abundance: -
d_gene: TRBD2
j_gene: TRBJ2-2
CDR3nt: TGTGCCAGCAGGACACTAGCGGGAGCCCCCGGGGAGCTGTTTTTT
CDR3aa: CASRTLAGAPGELFF

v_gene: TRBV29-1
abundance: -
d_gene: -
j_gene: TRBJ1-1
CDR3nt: TGCAGCGTTGTCGGCGGGAACACTGAAGCTTTCTTT
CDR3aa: CSVVGGNTEAFF

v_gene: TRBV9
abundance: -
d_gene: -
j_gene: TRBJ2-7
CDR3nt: TGTGCCAGCAGCGTAGCCACCGGGAGCTCCTACGAGCAGTACTTC
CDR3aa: CASSVATGSSYEQYF